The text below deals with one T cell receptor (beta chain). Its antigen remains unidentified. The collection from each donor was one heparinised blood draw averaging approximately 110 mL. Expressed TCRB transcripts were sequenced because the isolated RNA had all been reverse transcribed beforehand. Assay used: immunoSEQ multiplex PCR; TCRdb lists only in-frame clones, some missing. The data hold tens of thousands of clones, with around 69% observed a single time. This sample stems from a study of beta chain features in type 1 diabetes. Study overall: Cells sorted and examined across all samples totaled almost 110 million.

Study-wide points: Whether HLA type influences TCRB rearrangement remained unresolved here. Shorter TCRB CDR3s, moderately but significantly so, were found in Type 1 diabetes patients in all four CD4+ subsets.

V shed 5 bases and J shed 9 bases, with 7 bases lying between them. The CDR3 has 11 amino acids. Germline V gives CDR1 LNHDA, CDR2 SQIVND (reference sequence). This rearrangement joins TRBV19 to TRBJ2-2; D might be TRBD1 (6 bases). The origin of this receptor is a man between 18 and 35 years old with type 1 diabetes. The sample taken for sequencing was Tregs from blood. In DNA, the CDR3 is TGTGCCAGTAGTCGGGACAGGGAGCTGTTTTTT. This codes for CASSRDRELFF.